The next 22 T cell receptor beta chains were all read from a single sample in a study of blood T cell repertoires in COVID-19. Produced via immunoSEQ multiplex PCR; TCRdb's table is partial and in-frame only. The table has about 280,000 clones, around 86% seen once. Sequencing was performed on peripheral blood. Receptor source: a man aged 45-60 years with acute or convalescent COVID-19.

The table lists this clone with a count of one. V and J are TRBV5-6 and TRBJ2-6, with TRBD1 identical over 7 bases. The length of the CDR3 is 17 residues. The V segment lost 4 bases and the J segment 1 base; nucleotides outside the gene matches: 8. Germline CDR1 SGHDT, CDR2 YYEEEE. CDR3 DNA sequence: TGTGCCAGCAGCCTAAGACAGGGACGATCTGGGGCCAACGTCCTGACTTTC. Translated, it gives CASSLRQGRSGANVLTF.

V and J are TRBV13 and TRBJ1-1, with D unclear. V lost 2 bases and J lost 4, with 5 bases in between. CDR1 is PRHDT, CDR2 FYEKMQ, per germline (reference sequence). The CDR3 contains 12 residues. The CDR3, as DNA: TGTGCCAGCAGCTTACTGAGCACTGAAGCTTTCTTT. Translated: CASSLLSTEAFF.

This sequence joins TRBV3-1 (or the pseudogene TRBV3-2) and TRBJ1-3; the D gene is possibly TRBD1 (6 bases). This CDR3 region has 14 residues. Germline values: CDR1 LGHDT, CDR2 YNNKEL (reference sequence). The V gene lost 4 bases and the J gene lost 1 base, with 8 bases spanning the gap. CDR3: CASSPRGSGNTIYF. The CDR3 nucleotides read TGTGCCAGCAGCCCCAGGGGTTCTGGAAACACCATATATTTT.

This clone showed up just once. V is TRBV27 and J is TRBJ2-7; TRBD1 matches at 7 bases. J lost 2 bases, V lost 5 bases, and 6 bases had no gene match. The germline gives CDR1 MNHEY, CDR2 SMNVEV (reference sequence). There are 14 residues in the CDR3. This CDR3 reads CASSATGPPYEQYF. In nucleotides, the CDR3 is TGTGCCAGCAGTGCGACAGGGCCCCCCTACGAGCAGTACTTC.

The chain links TRBV6-5 to TRBJ1-1; D ambiguous. Trimming pared 4 bases from V and 2 bases from J, leaving 11 bases between. Germline V lookup: CDR1 MNHEY, CDR2 SVGAGI. The CDR3 has 14 amino acids. Written as DNA, the CDR3 is TGTGCCAGCAGTTTGCGTGCGGCTAACACTGAAGCTTTCTTT. Amino acids: CASSLRAANTEAFF.

This chain uses TRBV9 with TRBJ1-2, with D possibly TRBD1 on 6 matching bases. Trimming shortened V by 4 bases and J by 7 bases, and 17 bases separated the two germline ends. The CDR3 is made up of 14 amino acids. Germline lookup yields CDR1 SGDLS and CDR2 YYNGEE. The CDR3 is CASSTRDTAVGYTF. CDR3 in DNA: TGTGCCAGCAGCACCCGGGACACCGCTGTTGGCTACACCTTC.

This clone was recorded once. The chain carries TRBV5-6 and TRBJ2-5; the D is unclear. V dropped 4 bases and J dropped 2 bases, with 9 bases sitting between them. The CDR3 is 13 residues long. Looked up from germline, CDR1 is SGHDT and CDR2 is YYEEEE. This CDR3 is CASSEQNQETQYF. The CDR3, as DNA: TGTGCCAGCAGCGAACAGAATCAAGAGACCCAGTACTTC.

This chain's CDR3 is CASSQTSGSAYEQYF. CDR3 in DNA: TGTGCCAGCAGCCAAACTAGCGGGAGTGCCTACGAGCAGTACTTC. The chain recombines TRBV7-2 with TRBJ2-7; TRBD2 matches 11 bases. This CDR3 is built from 15 residues. Germline V gives CDR1 SGHTA, CDR2 FQGNSA. V was clipped by 5 bases and J by 2 bases; unmatched bases: 5.

The V gene is TRBV2, the J gene TRBJ2-1, with 8 bases fitting TRBD2. The CDR3 is 15 amino acids. Germline-derived CDR1 and CDR2 are SNHLY and FYNNEI. V dropped 5 bases and J dropped 1; count of bases not matched to a gene: 4. As DNA, the CDR3 is TGTGCCAGCAGTCCGGGACTAGTGTCCTACAATGAGCAGTTCTTC. Protein sequence: CASSPGLVSYNEQFF.

J is TRBJ2-7 and V is TRBV27; TRBD1 matches 10 bases. After removal of 4 bases from V and 4 bases from J, the junction contained 4 bases not matched to a gene. The germline V gene has CDR1 MNHEY and CDR2 SMNVEV (reference sequence). The CDR3 spans 14 residues. In DNA, the CDR3 is TGTGCCAGCAGTTCCACGGGACAGGGGTACGAGCAGTACTTC. It yields the protein CASSSTGQGYEQYF.

This chain joins TRBV6-5 and TRBJ1-1; TRBD1 matches at 8 bases. The CDR3 spans 11 residues. CDR1 is MNHEY and CDR2 is SVGAGI in the germline V gene. V shed 9 bases, J shed 7 bases, and the junction held 4 bases outside the gene matches. In DNA, the CDR3 is TGTGCCAGTGACAGGGGCTATGAAGCTTTCTTT. This codes for CASDRGYEAFF.

As DNA, the CDR3 is TGCGCCGGCGGGACAGGGACTGGAAACACCATATATTTT. This translates into CAGGTGTGNTIYF. The chain has TRBV10-2 and TRBJ1-3; 9 bases are shared with TRBD1. CDR3 length equals 13 residues. The J segment lost 2 bases and the V segment lost 11 bases, leaving 4 bases of the junction unmatched. Germline CDR1 WSHSY, CDR2 SAAADI.

The rearrangement joins TRBV7-9 to TRBJ2-3; a weak D match, TRBD2 (6 bases). The CDR3 has 12 amino acids. Germline CDR1 SEHNR, CDR2 FQNEAQ (reference sequence). The V end was cut by 5 bases, the J end by 5 bases, with 8 bases between. As DNA, the CDR3 is TGTGCCAGCAGCACGGAGGGAGATACGCAGTATTTT. Translation gives CASSTEGDTQYF.

This clone was detected a few times. The chain joins TRBV6-5 to TRBJ2-7, with D possibly TRBD2 on 6 matching bases. Trimming removed 6 bases from V and 1 base from J, with 13 bases in between. The CDR3 is 14 amino acids. CDR1 and CDR2 from the germline V gene are MNHEY and SVGAGI. Written as DNA, the CDR3 is TGTGCCAGCAGCCAGGACTACCTTTCCTACGAGCAGTACTTC. Encoded protein: CASSQDYLSYEQYF.

The J gene is TRBJ1-5, the V gene TRBV6-5; D is uncertain. Trimming shortened V by 6 bases and J by 5 bases, and 11 bases separated the two germline ends. Germline V gene data show CDR1 as MNHEY and CDR2 as SVGAGI. The CDR3 is 13 amino acids. The CDR3 region has the DNA TGTGCCAGCAGGGCGGGAAATTATCAGCCCCAGCATTTT. Protein sequence: CASRAGNYQPQHF.

V gene TRBV7-8 combines with J gene TRBJ2-7, with D perhaps TRBD2 (5 bases). The CDR3 is 13 residues long. Looked up from germline, CDR1 is SGHVS and CDR2 is FQNEAQ. V was trimmed by 4 bases and J by 7 bases, leaving 14 bases between them. The CDR3 reads CASSSDWLGEQYF. The CDR3 nucleotides read TGTGCCAGCAGCTCGGACTGGCTTGGGGAGCAGTACTTC. The whole variable domain, filled in from reference TRBV7-8 and TRBJ2-7, reads GAGVSQSPRYKVAKRGQDVALRCDPISGHVSLFWYQQALGQGPEFLTYFQNEAQLDKSGLPSDRFFAERPEGSVSTLKIQRTQQEDSAVYLCASSSDWLGEQYFGPGTRLTVT.

There are a few counts of this clone. The chain uses TRBV2 and TRBJ2-2; 10 positions match TRBD1. Germline assignment: CDR1 SNHLY and CDR2 FYNNEI. The CDR3 totals 15 residues. The trim removed 6 bases at V and 5 bases at J, leaving 6 bases unmatched. CDR3 loop: CASRAGTGVTGELFF. CDR3 coding DNA: TGTGCCAGCAGAGCCGGGACAGGGGTAACCGGGGAGCTGTTTTTT.

This clone was found a few times. V and J are TRBV18 and TRBJ1-3; 7 bases match TRBD1. Germline CDR1 and CDR2: KGHSH and LQKENI. This CDR3 region has 17 residues. The junction had 8 bases not matched to a gene; V was cut back by 3 bases and J by 0 bases. The DNA for the CDR3 is TGTGCCAGCTCACCGGAGGACAGGTTTAGCTCTGGAAACACCATATATTTT. This translates into CASSPEDRFSSGNTIYF.

The chain is built from TRBV3-1 (or the pseudogene TRBV3-2) and TRBJ1-1, with D possibly being TRBD1 (5 bases). The CDR3 has 13 amino acids. From germline, CDR1 is LGHDT and CDR2 YNNKEL (reference sequence). V was shortened by 4 bases and J by 4 bases, with 10 bases between the two germline ends. This chain's CDR3 is CASSPSGGTEAFF. In DNA, the CDR3 is TGTGCCAGCAGCCCGTCGGGGGGCACTGAAGCTTTCTTT.

The CDR3 DNA reads as TGTGCCTGGCGACCGGAGGCGTTTGCCGGGGAGCTGTTTTTT. Translated: CAWRPEAFAGELFF. The genes are TRBV30 and TRBJ2-2, with D perhaps matching TRBD2 (5 bases). CDR3 length: 14 residues. V was cut by 5 bases and J by 6 bases, with 16 bases left in between. Germline V gene sequence: CDR1 GTSNPN, CDR2 SVGIG (reference sequence).

This clone has more than one count but fewer than ten. The chain recombines TRBV4-2 with TRBJ1-3; D perhaps matches TRBD1 (5 bases). Germline V gene data show CDR1 as LGHNA and CDR2 as YNFKEQ. There are 13 residues in the CDR3. Trimming removed 8 bases at V and 8 bases at J, with 16 bases between. The CDR3 region has the DNA TGTGCCAGCGGCGCGGGGCCGAGGGACACCATATATTTT. This translates into CASGAGPRDTIYF.

The V call is TRBV15, the J call TRBJ2-1; 9 positions match TRBD2. V dropped 5 bases and J dropped 7; count of bases not matched to a gene: 9. This CDR3 is 15 amino acids long. Germline-derived CDR1 and CDR2 are LNHNV and YYDKDF (reference sequence). CDR3 residues: CATSSLAGGPNEQFF. DNA of the CDR3: TGTGCCACCAGCTCTTTGGCGGGGGGGCCAAATGAGCAGTTCTTC.